This T cell receptor (beta chain) stems from a study of T cell repertoires in cytomegalovirus infection. Broader study findings: CMV-specific TCR beta clonotypes restricted by HLA-C were the ones dominating the ex vivo response.

Notes on this clonotype: Its antigen is not identified.

Via MiXCR, TCRdb re-called the reads, giving one row per CDR3 protein. Seen here are fewer than 650,000 distinct CDR3 sequences, roughly 42% observed once, and the top ten hold around 50%. The sequences come from cultured PBMCs, collected from culture after CMV antigen stimulation. The source is a human donor in good health (CMV status not recorded). Some clones in this sample may be carry-over from other donors' samples.

The CDR3 nucleotides are TGTGCCAGCAGTTACTACGCCTCGACAGGACCTAATGAAAAACTGTTTTTT. Amino acids: CASSYYASTGPNEKLFF. V and J are TRBV6-5 and TRBJ1-4; D is perhaps TRBD1 (6 bases). Germline CDR1 MNHEY, CDR2 SVGAGI. With 1 base removed from V and 3 bases from J, the gap between germline ends came to 15 bases. This CDR3 region has 17 residues.